These 29 T cell receptor beta chains share one sample of origin, sequenced in a study of T cells in Graves' hyperthyroidism and ophthalmopathy. RNA transcripts were the template for amplifying TCR beta CDR3 regions. In the first-round RT-PCR of the TCR CDR3, the HTBI primer set was used. TCRdb recomputed calls from the multiplex PCR reads with MiXCR, one row per CDR3 protein. The sample records hundreds of thousands of distinct CDR3 sequences, less than 25% being singletons. Sequencing was performed on blood. The receptors here all came from a man aged 30-40 years with Graves' ophthalmopathy.

The J gene is TRBJ2-1, the V gene TRBV9, with 8 bases lining up with TRBD2. CDR3 length: 16 amino acids. Germline V gene data show CDR1 as SGDLS and CDR2 as YYNGEE. The V gene end was trimmed by 2 bases and the J gene end by 8 bases; junction bases not matched to a gene: 12. This CDR3 is CASSVTTGGYGHEQFF. CDR3 in DNA: TGTGCCAGCAGCGTGACAACGGGAGGGTATGGCCATGAGCAGTTCTTC.

This clonotype showed up many times. The V gene is TRBV28, the J gene TRBJ2-1; TRBD1 aligns across 10 bases. The CDR3 consists of 15 residues. Trimming cost V 2 bases and J 8 bases; bases outside gene matches: 6. CDR1 and CDR2 (germline): MDHEN, SYDVKM. The CDR3 loop is CASSLGDRGFDEQFF. For the CDR3, the DNA is TGTGCCAGCAGTTTAGGGGACAGGGGTTTCGATGAGCAGTTCTTC.

This chain joins TRBV30 and TRBJ1-5; weak D call: TRBD1 (6 bases). Germline CDR1 is GTSNPN and CDR2 is SVGIG (reference sequence). CDR3 length equals 14 residues. V shed 3 bases and J shed 1 base, with 10 bases lying between them. As DNA, the CDR3 is TGTGCCTGGAGCGGGACATACAGCAATCAGCCCCAGCATTTT. Protein: CAWSGTYSNQPQHF.

V is TRBV7-9 and J is TRBJ2-2; perhaps TRBD2 as D (6 bases). There are 16 residues in the CDR3. The germline V gene has CDR1 SEHNR and CDR2 FQNEAQ (reference sequence). The V gene lost 8 bases and the J gene lost 0 bases, with 16 bases spanning the gap. The CDR3 loop reads CASWERERTNTGELFF. The CDR3 DNA reads as TGTGCCAGCTGGGAACGGGAGCGGACGAACACCGGGGAGCTGTTTTTT.

V is TRBV20-1 and J is TRBJ2-1; possible D gene TRBD2, 5 bases. The ends were cut back, 4 bases at V and 4 bases at J, with 17 bases in the middle. Germline values: CDR1 DFQATT, CDR2 SNEGSKA (reference sequence). There are 15 residues in the CDR3. In nucleotides, the CDR3 is TGCAGTGCTACCAGAGCCAGCGGCCCGTACAATGAGCAGTTCTTC. It yields the protein CSATRASGPYNEQFF.

This clonotype turned up a few times. V gene TRBV20-1 combines with J gene TRBJ2-1; TRBD2 aligns across 10 bases. Germline V gives CDR1 DFQATT, CDR2 SNEGSKA (reference sequence). Germline trimming cut 2 bases from V and 9 bases from J; bases unmatched to any gene: 13. There are 16 residues in the CDR3. The CDR3 loop reads CSARSDTSGTWVEQFF. DNA of the CDR3: TGCAGTGCTAGATCCGATACTAGCGGGACCTGGGTTGAGCAGTTCTTC.

This clonotype was seen repeatedly, ten times or more. The V gene is TRBV7-2, the J gene TRBJ1-1; D not certain. CDR3 length equals 15 residues. Germline V gene lookup returns CDR1 SGHTA and CDR2 FQGNSA. The germline V and J ends were trimmed by 4 bases and 4 bases, with 16 bases remaining between them. The CDR3 sequence: CASSSQGGLTTEAFF. In DNA, the CDR3 is TGTGCCAGCAGCTCACAAGGCGGCCTGACCACTGAAGCTTTCTTT.

This clonotype came up many times. The chain employs TRBV12-3 or TRBV12-4 and TRBJ1-2, with 7 positions matching TRBD1. The V segment lost 6 bases and the J segment 0 bases; nucleotides outside the gene matches: 10. The CDR3 is 16 residues long. The DNA of the CDR3 is TGTGCCAGCAGCTCCGGGACAGAGGGGTCTAACTATGGCTACACCTTC. Its protein product is CASSSGTEGSNYGYTF.

This chain joins TRBV5-5 and TRBJ2-7, with D perhaps TRBD2 (5 bases). Germline V gives CDR1 SGHKS, CDR2 YYEKEE (reference sequence). The CDR3 totals 16 residues. The germline V and J ends were trimmed by 4 bases and 0 bases, with 17 bases remaining between them. CDR3 residues: CASSLGPGRDSYEQYF. CDR3 nucleotides: TGTGCCAGCAGCCTAGGACCGGGCCGGGACTCCTACGAGCAGTACTTC.

This rearrangement joins TRBV20-1 to TRBJ2-7; D tentatively fits TRBD1 or TRBD2 (5 bases each). Trimming cost V 4 bases and J 4 bases, with 17 bases left between them. The CDR3 runs 14 residues. CDR1 and CDR2 (germline): DFQATT, SNEGSKA (reference sequence). The DNA of the CDR3 is TGCAGTGCTAAACCTTTGACCGGGGCTTACGAGCAGTACTTC. Amino acids: CSAKPLTGAYEQYF.

There are a few counts of this clonotype. V is TRBV10-1 and J is TRBJ1-2; the D is unclear. There are 13 residues in the CDR3. CDR1 WNHNN and CDR2 SYGVQD come from the germline V gene (reference sequence). V lost 0 bases and J lost 2, with 4 bases in between. The CDR3 loop reads CASSESLNYGYTF. The CDR3 bases are TGCGCCAGCAGTGAGTCGTTAAACTATGGCTACACCTTC.

This clonotype was observed a handful of times. The rearrangement links TRBV7-9 to TRBJ2-1; D possibly corresponds to TRBD2 (7 bases). V lost 10 bases to trimming and J lost 1 base, with 26 bases between them. CDR3 size: 18 residues. Germline values: CDR1 SEHNR, CDR2 FQNEAQ (reference sequence). DNA of the CDR3: TGTGCCACGTCGAGCTTGGGGGGGGGCTATAGGTCCTACAATGAGCAGTTCTTC. Encoded protein: CATSSLGGGYRSYNEQFF.

The V and J genes are TRBV11-2 and TRBJ1-4; 9 nucleotides align to TRBD1. Per germline, CDR1 SGHAT and CDR2 FQNNGV. V was clipped by 5 bases and J by 7 bases; unmatched bases: 11. The CDR3 consists of 16 residues. CDR3 in DNA: TGTGCCAGCAGCACGGGTCCCGGGACAGGGTCTGAAAAACTGTTTTTT. Its protein is CASSTGPGTGSEKLFF.

In this sample, this clonotype turned up a few times. The rearrangement links TRBV6-2 or TRBV6-3 to TRBJ2-5; TRBD2 matches at 8 bases. The V gene's germline CDR1 is MNHEY and CDR2 SVGEGT. The length of the CDR3 is 15 residues. V gave up 3 bases and J gave up 3 bases; unmatched junction bases: 6. The CDR3 DNA reads as TGTGCCAGCAGTTATGGGACTAGGACTGAAGAGACCCAGTACTTC. Translated, it gives CASSYGTRTEETQYF.

There are a few counts of this clonotype. The J gene is TRBJ1-2, the V gene TRBV28; possible D gene TRBD1, 6 bases. The V gene's germline CDR1 is MDHEN and CDR2 SYDVKM. V was trimmed by 7 bases and J by 0 bases, leaving 21 bases between them. The CDR3 totals 17 residues. CDR3 region: CASTSGALGFTNYGYTF. The CDR3 region has the DNA TGTGCCAGCACCTCAGGGGCCTTGGGATTCACTAACTATGGCTACACCTTC.

DNA of the CDR3: TGCAGCACCCCGGGAGGTTACGAGCAGTTCTTC. It is translated as CSTPGGYEQFF. The chain uses TRBV29-1 and TRBJ2-7; 7 bases are shared with TRBD2. The last part of the DNA fits TRBJ2-1 better; the J call may be wrong. Germline loops: CDR1 SQVTM, CDR2 ANQGSEA. This CDR3 is built from 11 residues.

The table lists this clonotype with a few counts. The rearrangement links TRBV6-1 to TRBJ2-3; TRBD2 matches 10 bases. CDR1 is MNHNS and CDR2 is SASEGT in the germline V gene. With V trimmed by 5 bases and J by 7 bases, 12 bases remained unmatched. The CDR3 extends over 16 amino acids. The CDR3 DNA follows: TGTGCCAGCAGTCAGACACAGCGGGAGGGCATGTATACGCAGTATTTT. Protein: CASSQTQREGMYTQYF.

The genes are TRBV27 and TRBJ2-1; 10 positions agree with TRBD2. V was clipped by 6 bases and J by 8 bases; unmatched bases: 13. This CDR3 comprises 16 residues. Germline V lookup: CDR1 MNHEY, CDR2 SMNVEV (reference sequence). The CDR3 sequence: CASSPADLAGEHEQFF. The CDR3 region has the DNA TGTGCCAGCAGCCCAGCCGATCTAGCGGGAGAGCATGAGCAGTTCTTC.

The gene calls are TRBV5-6 and TRBJ1-4, with D maybe TRBD1 (6 bases). The germline V and J ends were trimmed by 2 bases and 8 bases, with 16 bases remaining between them. The CDR3 runs 15 residues. Germline CDR1 reads SGHDT; CDR2 reads YYEEEE. CDR3 bases: TGTGCCAGCAGCTTTCCCTCAGGGGAGAGAGAAAAACTGTTTTTT. Encoded protein: CASSFPSGEREKLFF.

The chain employs TRBV29-1 and TRBJ2-1; tentative D call: TRBD2 (5 bases). Germline lookup yields CDR1 SQVTM and CDR2 ANQGSEA. The CDR3 has 19 amino acids. The V and J ends lost 2 bases and 0 bases respectively, with 23 bases between them. Written as DNA, the CDR3 is TGCAGCGTTGAATCCTTGACGGGATTAGCCCTCAGCTCCTACAATGAGCAGTTCTTC. This encodes CSVESLTGLALSSYNEQFF.

This clonotype was detected only a few times. The chain recombines TRBV7-9 with TRBJ1-2; the D gene is possibly TRBD1 (6 bases). Looked up from germline, CDR1 is SEHNR and CDR2 is FQNEAQ (reference sequence). The germline V and J ends were trimmed by 4 bases and 4 bases, with 13 bases remaining between them. CDR3 length: 14 residues. In DNA, the CDR3 is TGTGCCAGCAGCTACGGGGGGGGCTCCTATGGCTACACCTTC. Its translation: CASSYGGGSYGYTF. The full variable domain, completed using reference TRBV7-9 and TRBJ1-2, is DTGVSQNPRHKITKRGQNVTFRCDPISEHNRLYWYRQTLGQGPEFLTYFQNEAQLEKSRLLSDRFSAERPKGSFSTLEIQRTEQGDSAMYLCASSYGGGSYGYTFGSGTRLTVV.

This clonotype was seen at least ten times. The chain joins TRBV7-3 to TRBJ2-3, with 9 bases fitting TRBD1. The CDR3 consists of 18 residues. Trimming removed 3 bases from V and 0 bases from J; junction bases left unmatched: 10. CDR1 is SGHTA and CDR2 is FQGTGA in the germline V gene. CDR3 protein: CASSFTGTGYSSTDTQYF. The CDR3 region has the DNA TGTGCCAGCAGCTTCACCGGGACAGGGTATTCTAGCACAGATACGCAGTATTTT.

This clonotype came up many times. The V and J genes are TRBV7-9 and TRBJ2-7; 10 positions match TRBD1. There are 14 residues in the CDR3. The germline V gene encodes CDR1 SEHNR and CDR2 FQNEAQ (reference sequence). V gave up 5 bases and J gave up 4 bases; unmatched junction bases: 5. DNA of the CDR3: TGTGCCAGCAGCCAAGGACAGGGGGAGTACGAGCAGTACTTC. Encoded protein: CASSQGQGEYEQYF.

This clonotype was counted many times. The V and J genes are TRBV3-1 and TRBJ1-2; 9 bases align to TRBD1. Per germline, CDR1 LGHDT and CDR2 YNNKEL (reference sequence). CDR3 size: 14 residues. J lost 3 bases, V lost 1 base, and 0 bases had no gene match. CDR3 loop: CASSQGQGDYGYTF. CDR3 sequence (DNA): TGTGCCAGCAGCCAAGGACAGGGGGACTATGGCTACACCTTC.

This clonotype has ten or more counts. The CDR3 protein is CASSQHKNTGELFF. The CDR3 region has the DNA TGTGCCAGCAGCCAACACAAGAACACCGGGGAGCTGTTTTTT. The V gene is TRBV3-1, the J gene TRBJ2-2; D remains unclear. The germline gives CDR1 LGHDT, CDR2 YNNKEL (reference sequence). Trimming cost V 2 bases and J 1 base, with 5 bases left between them. The CDR3 covers 14 residues.

Many counts were recorded for this clonotype. The V and J genes are TRBV30 and TRBJ2-1; D might be TRBD1 or TRBD2, each matching 5 bases. V was cut by 1 base and J by 13 bases, with 14 bases left in between. The CDR3 has 12 residues. Germline CDR1 reads GTSNPN; CDR2 reads SVGIG (reference sequence). The DNA for the CDR3 is TGTGCCTGGAGTGCTGGGGACGGTGTACAGTTCTTC. It yields the protein CAWSAGDGVQFF. Full variable domain (missing parts from reference TRBV30 and TRBJ2-1): SQTIHQWPATLVQPVGSPLSLECTVEGTSNPNLYWYRQAAGRGLQLLFYSVGIGQISSEVPQNLSASRPQDRQFILSSKKLLLSDSGFYLCAWSAGDGVQFFGPGTRLTVL.

The gene calls are TRBV6-6 and TRBJ1-5; perhaps TRBD1 as D (6 bases). From germline, CDR1 is MNHNY and CDR2 SVGAGI (reference sequence). The length of the CDR3 is 15 residues. Trimming removed 0 bases from V and 6 bases from J, with 12 bases in between. The CDR3 here is CASSYSGQLSQPQHF. The CDR3 DNA follows: TGTGCCAGCAGTTACTCCGGACAGCTAAGTCAGCCCCAGCATTTT.

This chain connects TRBV20-1 to TRBJ2-1; 8 bases are shared with TRBD2. Trimming removed 5 bases from V and 0 bases from J; junction bases left unmatched: 6. Per germline, CDR1 DFQATT and CDR2 SNEGSKA (reference sequence). The CDR3 consists of 15 residues. The CDR3 DNA follows: TGCAGTGCTCCCGGCGGGGGGAGCTCCTACAATGAGCAGTTCTTC. This encodes CSAPGGGSSYNEQFF.

The chain combines TRBV7-9 with TRBJ2-6; TRBD1 agrees at 8 bases. The CDR3 has 16 residues. Germline V lookup: CDR1 SEHNR, CDR2 FQNEAQ (reference sequence). J gave up 3 bases and V 4 bases, and 5 bases lay outside the gene matches. The CDR3 here is CASSSSGGRGANVLTF. For the CDR3, the DNA is TGTGCCAGCAGCTCATCAGGGGGCCGTGGGGCCAACGTCCTGACTTTC. The full variable domain, rest sourced from reference TRBV7-9 and TRBJ2-6, is DTGVSQNPRHKITKRGQNVTFRCDPISEHNRLYWYRQTLGQGPEFLTYFQNEAQLEKSRLLSDRFSAERPKGSFSTLEIQRTEQGDSAMYLCASSSSGGRGANVLTFGAGSRLTVL.